This TCR beta chain was identified in a study of blood T cell repertoires in COVID-19. The overall study: From the United States, Italy and Spain came samples of acute and convalescent COVID-19.

Authors' data handling: Nucleated cell number was recorded as an estimate derived from reference gene primer amplification. The table came from immunoSEQ multiplex PCR; TCRdb's copy has only in-frame clones and leaves some out. V, J and clone size are taken as reported in that table, and D and trimming were inferred from the DNA itself. Here the sample spans about 220,000 clones, 70% to 90% being singletons. Germline trimming cut 6 bases from V and 0 bases from J; bases unmatched to any gene: 0. The CDR3 totals 14 residues. Germline V gives CDR1 LNHDA, CDR2 SQIVND (reference sequence). The count of this clone is one.

The chain joins TRBV19 to TRBJ2-2, with TRBD1 identical over 8 bases. Sequencing input: peripheral blood. The receptor's source is a woman between 70 and 85 years old with COVID-19, enrolled during active disease. The CDR3 region is CASRDRANTGELFF. CDR3 nucleotide sequence: TGTGCCAGTAGGGACAGGGCGAACACCGGGGAGCTGTTTTTT.